The present TCR beta chain was sequenced within a study of cytomegalovirus exposure and HLA in healthy donors (dated by TCRdb to 2016 to 2017). General notes on the study: In an earlier analysis of some 610 of the donors, about 260 Gb of sequence data and 100 million or so unique TCR beta sequences from about 179 million T cells were reported. Roughly 5 DR-DQ haplotypes were handled as single units for association and clustering, since linkage in the cohort was strong. Class I and class II HLA loci were covered by the typing at four-digit resolution. The study profiled the T cell repertoires of 550 to 700 subjects by immunosequencing and related them to cytomegalovirus serostatus. Across under 500 genotyped donors of the cohort, an average of about 240,000 unique TCR beta nucleotide sequences per donor were sequenced, and about a sixth of those sequences were non-productive. To predict cytomegalovirus infection status, the study combined high-throughput TCR immunosequencing, statistical association of individual TCRs with disease status, and machine learning. In addition to the first cohort of 666 subjects, a separate validation cohort of about 120 different subjects was used. Every discovery cohort repertoire had been produced on one sequencing platform. Genome-wide SNP genotypes for about 65% of the roughly 700 donors were used in a later genetic analysis, which treated that subset as a discovery cohort. To study patterns of TCR occurrence, a later analysis re-analyzed previously published TCR beta repertoires from 550 to 800 donors and added high-resolution HLA genotyping. Typing coverage varied by locus: roughly 620-630 donors for A, B, C, DRB1 and DQB1; approximately 500 for DQA1; more than 600 for DPA1; more than 450 for DPB1. Donor age, sex, ethnicity and CMV serostatus were collected together with the repertoire data. The genetic ancestry cluster associated with self-reported Caucasian donors included roughly four fifths of the roughly 360 genotyped donors. To decide whether each TCR beta V gene segment behaved as functional or pseudogenic, an earlier analysis of approximately 620 of the donors relied on high-throughput TCR beta sequencing. The study aimed to test whether signatures of past pathogen exposure could be identified by cataloging public T cell receptors. In the later analysis, no new phenotypic data were used to find candidate immune exposures; instead, reliance was placed on TCR beta sequences and their occurrence across donors. Around 300 gigabases of sequencing data and 70 million to 100 million unique TCR sequences were included in an early release covering 500 to 750 HLA-typed donors.

The CDR3 runs 12 amino acids, cysteine and phenylalanine included. Kept here is only the CDR3 DNA, which spans 36 bases and is read in frame from base 1. Per the germline V gene, SQVTM is the CDR1 and ANQGSEA is the CDR2. Trimming removed 6 bases from V and 5 bases from J; the gene matches leave 7 bases unexplained. Details on this clone: Its antigen remains undetermined. Qualities for individual bases were not recorded, and no much larger clone is one base off.

Receptor amplification or capture employed the immunoSEQ multiplex PCR assay. For the multiplex PCR, a mixture combining 60 forward primers for TCR Vbeta segments and 13 reverse primers for TCR Jbeta segments was used. Amplification of the CDR3 region of rearranged TCR beta genes was performed with a multiplex PCR assay on genomic DNA. On the Illumina HiSeq System, the amplified TCR beta libraries were sequenced as 87-base-pair reads. In the paper's pipeline: In a later analysis, tens of millions of unique TCR beta chains were counted across the 500 to 700 repertoires, and roughly 11 million of these chains were shared by at least two donors. A nearest-neighbor algorithm error-corrected the raw reads and collapsed the reads into unique sequences, merging closely related sequences to remove PCR and sequencing errors. V, D and J gene segments were assigned by aligning CDR3 sequences to IMGT reference sequences. Each retained sequence needed at least a six-nucleotide match to both a V gene segment and a J gene segment. Rearrangements were called productive when the CDR3 lacked stop codons and stayed in frame with V and J; all others were non-productive. Following IMGT convention, CDR3 was defined as the stretch from the second conserved V-encoded cysteine to the conserved J-encoded phenylalanine. In an earlier analysis of around 600 of the donors, sequences lacking an unambiguous match to a single V gene segment were excluded. In an earlier analysis of some 590 of the donors, a V segment was called functional when productive rearrangements were above 56.7%, and segregating when the standard deviation between donors exceeded 5%. A statistical classification framework was built for diagnosing cytomegalovirus status from the catalog of TCR beta chain sequences. A later analysis assigned V and J genes by comparing TCR nucleotide sequences with IMGT/GENE-DB human TR gene sequences. In a later analysis, CDR3 sequences and most-parsimonious VDJ recombination scenarios were assigned using the TCRdist pipeline. In a later analysis, every TCR beta chain was defined by the combination of its CDR3 amino acid sequence and its V-gene family, and reads without a unique V-gene family were dropped. In a later analysis, around 600 highly shared, low-generation-probability nucleotide sequences were removed to address suspected cross-contamination and a sequencing artifact. In a later analysis, a clonal expansion index was calculated for each public chain from normalized within-repertoire ranks of inferred template counts. Generation probabilities in a later analysis came from a VDJ recombination model fitted to out-of-frame rearrangements, and those results were checked against IGoR. Hypergeometric tests were used in a later analysis to score TCR-TCR, TCR-HLA and TCR-CMV co-occurrence, with a repertoire-size bias correction applied to the TCR pairs. To estimate false discovery rates, a later analysis permuted the HLA or CMV assignments 20 times. In a later analysis, co-occurring TCRs were grouped using DBSCAN, and TCRdist sequence similarity was added for clustering within HLA-allele-positive subsets. Co-occurrence clustering excluded repertoires with fewer than 30,000 or more than 120,000 public chains, plus five with anomalous nucleotide sharing. TCRdb took over this immuneACCESS table, retaining in-frame rearrangements with V and J assigned. Such tables are incomplete; in checked studies, under half of the missing clones stem from an unresolved V gene, and the remainder is unexplained. V and J calls plus clone size are reproduced from that table; the DNA served to infer D and trimming. This sample lists tens of thousands of clones; 80% were detected once. The ten largest make up about 30% of the sample.

Results the study describes overall, beyond this receptor: Strong co-occurrence of HLA alleles, especially DR and DQ, made assigning TCR associations to individual alleles difficult. The cohort was sequenced for TCR beta chains only, and without alpha or paired-chain data the features that could be detected were limited. HLA typing was unavailable for some donors at each locus, so association tests used only the typed subset. In an earlier analysis of around 600 of the donors, most TCR beta V segments were observed in productive rearrangements about 87% or about 30% of the time, broadly matching IMGT annotations. Most TCR sequences were observed very rarely across donors, whereas some public TCRs were present in many individuals. The classifier was reported to diagnose cytomegalovirus status with high specificity and sensitivity in both the original and validation cohorts. A later genetic analysis associated a missense DCLRE1C variant with V-gene and J-gene trimming of TCR beta chains, and an independent cohort replicated the association. A cluster of highly shared sequence variants was judged likely to be a technical artifact of the sequencing pipeline. In vitro tests confirmed that three of the cytomegalovirus-associated TCR beta chains recognize cytomegalovirus antigens. A later analysis reported that several top co-occurrence clusters appeared linked to parvovirus B19, influenza, CMV and Epstein-Barr virus. According to a later analysis, most CMV-associated TCR beta chains appeared to be HLA-restricted, and the HLA associations seemed to be driven largely by CMV exposure. A total of roughly 160 TCR beta chains were listed by the study as associated with cytomegalovirus. Immune exposure information for the cohort was limited to CMV serostatus. According to a later analysis, TCR association rates differed among HLA loci, with DRB1 alleles showing the most associated TCRs and HLA-C alleles showing the fewest. Compared with the 666-donor mean, donors in an Asian-associated ancestry cluster had fewer N-insertions in productive TCRs, according to a later genetic analysis. Because counts were too low, about 18 rarely observed V segments, including chromosome 9 orphons, were left out of the earlier analysis of several hundred of the donors. Roughly uniform sequencing depth across donors was assumed in presence/absence analyses, although this assumption may not hold. The authors suggested that the approach could potentially be generalized to other disease states and immunological phenotypes. Correlated functional status among segregating V segments might be attributable to linkage disequilibrium, but an unknown experimental factor could not be ruled out. Compared with equally common non-associated chains, HLA-associated TCR beta chains in a later analysis were more clonally expanded and had lower generation probabilities. Because the 87-base-pair reads could not distinguish some IMGT-functional V segments, including TRBV6-2 and TRBV6-3, those segments were excluded. A further reported finding was that TCR beta sequences accurately predicted the HLA-A and HLA-B alleles for most subjects in the first cohort. In a later analysis, about 16,000 TCR beta sequences were associated with specific HLA alleles at a false discovery rate of 0.05.

In total, approximately 610 healthy bone marrow donors made up the cohort. Cohort members were all nominally healthy when sampled, although unrecorded immune exposures were likely present. The donor tested CMV seropositive and was one of the 289 seropositive cohort members. Each donor provided a peripheral blood sample, and peripheral blood mononuclear cells were used for TCR beta sequencing. The Qiagen DNeasy Blood Extraction Kit was used to extract genomic DNA from the blood cell samples. Here the chain combines TRBV29-1 and TRBJ2-7, with TRBD1 matching 7 junction bases. The TCR was taken from a man aged 50 or older in good health and CMV-seropositive. The sequenced sample was PBMCs. In nucleotides, the sequence is TGCAGCGTGCATCAGGGGGTGGACGAGCAGTACTTC. It encodes CSVHQGVDEQYF.